One and the same sample provided the 30 T cell receptor beta chains below, sequenced in a study of blood T cell repertoires in COVID-19. Generated by immunoSEQ multiplex PCR, the TCRdb table keeps only in-frame clones and is missing some. The sample shows hundreds of thousands of clones, around nine tenths of them seen only once. The sample was peripheral blood. These receptors were taken from a woman in her 70s with COVID-19, enrolled during active disease.

A single count supports this clone. The CDR3 loop reads CASSYSTGGPYGYTF. The CDR3 nucleotides read TGTGCCAGCAGCTATTCGACAGGGGGCCCCTATGGCTACACCTTC. The chain uses TRBV5-6 and TRBJ1-2; 10 bases map to TRBD1. The CDR3 runs 15 residues. Looked up from germline, CDR1 is SGHDT and CDR2 is YYEEEE. V trimming: 3 bases; J trimming: 4 bases; junction bases outside the gene matches: 6. The variable domain in full, with the rest retrieved from reference TRBV5-6 and TRBJ1-2, is DAGVTQSPTHLIKTRGQQVTLRCSPKSGHDTVSWYQQALGQGPQFIFQYYEEEERQRGNFPDRFSGHQFPNYSSELNVNALLLGDSALYLCASSYSTGGPYGYTFGSGTRLTVV.

The V and J genes are TRBV24-1 and TRBJ2-7; 10 bases fit TRBD1. Looked up from germline, CDR1 is KGHDR and CDR2 is SFDVKD. V was clipped by 8 bases and J by 5 bases; unmatched bases: 8. The CDR3 extends over 14 amino acids. CDR3 bases: TGTGCCACCATACACCGGGACAGGGGCCACGAGCAGTACTTC. Protein sequence: CATIHRDRGHEQYF.

The genes are TRBV7-3 and TRBJ2-1; 7 nucleotides line up with TRBD2. This CDR3 region has 16 residues. Germline V lookup: CDR1 SGHTA, CDR2 FQGTGA. V was pared by 5 bases and J by 0 bases, with 7 bases of the junction left unmatched. CDR3 sequence reads: CASSHTGGSSYNEQFF. Here the CDR3 DNA reads TGTGCCAGCAGCCACACGGGCGGGAGCTCCTACAATGAGCAGTTCTTC. The full variable domain, completed using reference TRBV7-3 and TRBJ2-1, is GAGVSQTPSNKVTEKGKYVELRCDPISGHTALYWYRQSLGQGPEFLIYFQGTGAADDSGLPNDRFFAVRPEGSVSTLKIQRTERGDSAVYLCASSHTGGSSYNEQFFGPGTRLTVL.

The J gene is TRBJ1-2, the V gene TRBV7-9, with D maybe TRBD1 (6 bases). The CDR3 runs 15 residues. The germline CDR1 and CDR2 sequences are SEHNR and FQNEAQ (reference sequence). Trimming shortened V by 1 base and J by 4 bases, and 13 bases separated the two germline ends. This chain's CDR3 is CASSLVKGEGYGYTF. CDR3 DNA: TGTGCCAGCAGCTTAGTTAAGGGGGAAGGCTATGGCTACACCTTC.

The rearrangement joins TRBV5-1 to TRBJ2-7; TRBD1 is a possible D gene (5 bases). Germline CDR1 SGHRS, CDR2 YFSETQ. The CDR3 runs to 14 residues. V was shortened by 2 bases and J by 0 bases, with 9 bases between the two germline ends. This CDR3 reads CASSFSQGSYEQYF. DNA for the CDR3: TGCGCCAGCAGCTTTTCCCAGGGCTCCTACGAGCAGTACTTC.

The chain uses TRBV5-1 and TRBJ2-7; the D is unclear. CDR3 length: 14 residues. Per the germline V gene, CDR1 is SGHRS and CDR2 is YFSETQ. Trimming removed 3 bases at V and 2 bases at J, with 12 bases between. The chain's CDR3 is CASSYSSQAYEQYF. The DNA for the CDR3 is TGCGCCAGCAGCTACTCCTCTCAGGCCTACGAGCAGTACTTC.

The gene calls are TRBV29-1 and TRBJ2-7; 11 bases are shared with TRBD1. This CDR3 region has 13 residues. Germline V CDR1 and CDR2: SQVTM, ANQGSEA. Trimming cost V 2 bases and J 6 bases; bases outside gene matches: 3. CDR3: CSVEPGQGGEQYF. CDR3 nucleotide sequence: TGCAGCGTTGAACCGGGACAGGGGGGCGAGCAGTACTTC.

This chain joins TRBV10-3 and TRBJ1-6; 9 bases match TRBD1. Trimming cost V 3 bases and J 6 bases; bases outside gene matches: 3. Germline V gives CDR1 ENHRY, CDR2 SYGVKD. The CDR3 has 15 residues. The CDR3 DNA reads as TGTGCCATCAGTGACCCGGGACAGGGTAATTCACCCCTCCACTTT. Translation: CAISDPGQGNSPLHF.

The CDR3 DNA sequence: TGTGCCAGCAGCGGGCTCCAGACAGGGGTTGTCTATGGCTACACCTTC. It codes for CASSGLQTGVVYGYTF. The chain recombines TRBV5-5 with TRBJ1-2; 8 bases fit TRBD1. The trim removed 4 bases at V and 4 bases at J, leaving 12 bases unmatched. Looked up from germline, CDR1 is SGHKS and CDR2 is YYEKEE (reference sequence). The CDR3 runs to 16 residues. Variable domain in full (rest from reference TRBV5-5 and TRBJ1-2): DAGVTQSPTHLIKTRGQQVTLRCSPISGHKSVSWYQQVLGQGPQFIFQYYEKEERGRGNFPDRFSARQFPNYSSELNVNALLLGDSALYLCASSGLQTGVVYGYTFGSGTRLTVV.

The DNA of the CDR3 is TGTGCCAGCTCTAGCACGCGGTACGAGCAGTACTTC. Its protein product is CASSSTRYEQYF. This chain connects TRBV2 to TRBJ2-7; possibly TRBD2 for D (5 bases). Germline lookup yields CDR1 SNHLY and CDR2 FYNNEI. The germline V and J ends were trimmed by 8 bases and 4 bases, with 12 bases remaining between them. This CDR3 has 12 amino acids.

This clone has a handful of counts. The chain employs TRBV25-1 and TRBJ2-5, with 14 positions matching TRBD2. The CDR3 covers 13 residues. V gave up 8 bases and J gave up 5 bases; unmatched junction bases: 1. Germline V CDR1 and CDR2: MGHDK, SYGVNS. CDR3 sequence: CASRTSGRETQYF. CDR3 nucleotide sequence: TGTGCCAGCCGGACTAGCGGGAGGGAGACCCAGTACTTC. Using reference TRBV25-1 and TRBJ2-5 for the parts outside the CDR3, the full variable domain is EADIYQTPRYLVIGTGKKITLECSQTMGHDKMYWYQQDPGMELHLIHYSYGVNSTEKGDLSSESTVSRIRTEHFPLTLESARPSHTSQYLCASRTSGRETQYFGPGTRLLVL.

V is TRBV3-1 (or the pseudogene TRBV3-2) and J is TRBJ2-1, with 8 bases lining up with TRBD2. V was clipped by 4 bases and J by 0 bases; unmatched bases: 5. The CDR3 totals 16 residues. Germline-derived CDR1 and CDR2 are LGHDT and YNNKEL (reference sequence). CDR3 sequence reads: CASSRMSGGSYNEQFF. The CDR3 DNA sequence: TGTGCCAGCAGCCGTATGAGCGGGGGCTCCTACAATGAGCAGTTCTTC.

V usage is TRBV18 and J usage is TRBJ2-3; a weak D match, TRBD1 (6 bases). Looked up from germline, CDR1 is KGHSH and CDR2 is LQKENI. V lost 3 bases, J lost 0 bases, and 10 bases lay in between. This CDR3 is 15 amino acids long. The CDR3 loop reads CASSPSGQSTDTQYF. The CDR3 nucleotides read TGTGCCAGCTCACCTTCCGGACAGAGCACAGATACGCAGTATTTT.

The rearrangement joins TRBV29-1 to TRBJ1-1; TRBD1 matches at 7 bases. The CDR3 covers 14 residues. The germline V gene has CDR1 SQVTM and CDR2 ANQGSEA. The V segment lost 0 bases and the J segment 6 bases; nucleotides outside the gene matches: 7. CDR3 in DNA: TGCAGCGTTGAAGAAGCAGGGGGGAAAGCTGAAGCTTTCTTT. Protein: CSVEEAGGKAEAFF.

This chain uses TRBV20-1 with TRBJ2-3; D is possibly TRBD2 (6 bases). With 3 bases removed from V and 1 base from J, the gap between germline ends came to 17 bases. Germline CDR1 and CDR2: DFQATT and SNEGSKA (reference sequence). This CDR3 has 16 residues. CDR3 sequence reads: CSASPLDGRRTDTQYF. CDR3 nucleotides: TGCAGTGCTAGTCCTTTGGACGGGAGACGCACAGATACGCAGTATTTT.

V is TRBV20-1 and J is TRBJ1-1; D not certain. The ends were cut back, 4 bases at V and 4 bases at J, with 7 bases in the middle. The CDR3 is made up of 11 amino acids. The V gene's germline CDR1 is DFQATT and CDR2 SNEGSKA (reference sequence). The CDR3 region is CSATRRTEAFF. The CDR3 coding sequence is TGCAGTGCTACGCGGCGCACTGAAGCTTTCTTT.

The table lists this clone with a count of one. The chain's CDR3 is CASSGDRSEGYEQYF. In DNA form, the CDR3 reads TGTGCCAGTAGCGGGGACAGGAGCGAGGGCTACGAGCAGTACTTC. The genes are TRBV19 and TRBJ2-7; TRBD1 agrees at 8 bases. The trim removed 6 bases at V and 3 bases at J, leaving 10 bases unmatched. Germline V gene data show CDR1 as LNHDA and CDR2 as SQIVND (reference sequence). The length of the CDR3 is 15 residues.

The genes are TRBV28 and TRBJ2-7; 11 bases align to TRBD1. V trimming: 6 bases; J trimming: 3 bases; junction bases outside the gene matches: 7. Germline assignment: CDR1 MDHEN and CDR2 SYDVKM. The CDR3 runs to 15 residues. In DNA, the CDR3 is TGTGCCAGCAGCCGCCGGGACAGGGGGTTCTACGAGCAGTACTTC. This encodes CASSRRDRGFYEQYF.

The CDR3 loop is CSVAPSGKETQYF. CDR3 DNA: TGCAGCGTTGCCCCTTCGGGGAAAGAGACCCAGTACTTC. V is TRBV29-1 and J is TRBJ2-5; possible D gene TRBD2, 5 bases. Germline assignment: CDR1 SQVTM and CDR2 ANQGSEA. Trimming shortened V by 4 bases and J by 3 bases, and 12 bases separated the two germline ends. This CDR3 is 13 amino acids long.

The chain joins TRBV28 to TRBJ2-2, with D tentatively TRBD1 (6 bases). The V gene lost 11 bases and the J gene lost 4 bases, with 26 bases spanning the gap. Germline CDR1 reads MDHEN; CDR2 reads SYDVKM. The CDR3 loop spans 17 amino acids. CDR3 sequence (DNA): TGTGCCGCATTAGAGGGAAGGGGACATACGTTCACCGGGGAGCTGTTTTTT. Encoded protein: CAALEGRGHTFTGELFF.

This chain links TRBV6-5 with TRBJ2-7, with 7 bases lining up with TRBD2. Germline CDR1 reads MNHEY; CDR2 reads SVGAGI. V was pared by 6 bases and J by 4 bases, with 9 bases of the junction left unmatched. The CDR3 contains 14 residues. CDR3 loop: CASSPSGGTYEQYF. For the CDR3, the DNA is TGTGCCAGCAGCCCGTCCGGGGGGACTTACGAGCAGTACTTC.

The chain joins TRBV3-1 (or the pseudogene TRBV3-2) to TRBJ2-3; TRBD2 matches at 9 bases. CDR1 LGHDT and CDR2 YNNKEL come from the germline V gene (reference sequence). The V gene end was trimmed by 2 bases and the J gene end by 2 bases; junction bases not matched to a gene: 8. The CDR3 spans 17 residues. The CDR3 DNA sequence: TGTGCCAGCAGCCAATATTTAGCGGGGGCTTTCACAGATACGCAGTATTTT. Translation: CASSQYLAGAFTDTQYF.

The CDR3 sequence: CASSRGGTGGYGETQYF. The CDR3 DNA reads as TGTGCCAGCAGCCGAGGGGGGACAGGGGGGTACGGAGAGACCCAGTACTTC. The V gene is TRBV11-2, the J gene TRBJ2-5; 11 bases are shared with TRBD1. Per germline, CDR1 SGHAT and CDR2 FQNNGV. This CDR3 is built from 17 residues. After removal of 5 bases from V and 4 bases from J, the junction contained 12 bases not matched to a gene.

The rearrangement uses TRBV27 and TRBJ1-2; possibly TRBD1 for D (6 bases). V was clipped by 5 bases and J by 8 bases, with 12 bases between them. CDR1 is MNHEY and CDR2 is SMNVEV in the germline V gene (reference sequence). The CDR3 has 12 amino acids. CDR3 bases: TGTGCCAGCAGTGGGGGGGGGCGGGGCTACACCTTC. It specifies CASSGGGRGYTF.

This clone appeared once. The V gene is TRBV28, the J gene TRBJ1-2; TRBD1 is a possible D gene (5 bases). This CDR3 is built from 15 residues. Germline CDR1 reads MDHEN; CDR2 reads SYDVKM. V lost 2 bases and J 4 bases, leaving 14 bases between the germline ends. As DNA, the CDR3 is TGTGCCAGCAGTTTACGTGCGGGACGTTTCTATGGCTACACCTTC. Its translation is CASSLRAGRFYGYTF.

This chain connects TRBV9 to TRBJ2-5; 7 bases are a match to TRBD2. V lost 5 bases, J lost 5 bases, and 9 bases stayed unmatched. This CDR3 spans 14 amino acids. Germline V gene sequence: CDR1 SGDLS, CDR2 YYNGEE. The CDR3 is CASSRPGGSETQYF. Written as DNA, the CDR3 is TGTGCCAGCAGTCGGCCGGGGGGTTCGGAGACCCAGTACTTC.

The genes are TRBV12-3 or TRBV12-4 and TRBJ2-5, with D unresolved. The CDR3 extends over 11 amino acids. Trimming removed 4 bases from V and 4 bases from J, with 4 bases in between. The CDR3 sequence is CASSSRETQYF. CDR3 nucleotide sequence: TGTGCCAGCAGTTCCAGAGAGACCCAGTACTTC.

CDR3 region: CASSLTYTDTQYF. The CDR3 DNA follows: TGTGCCAGCAGTTTAACCTACACAGATACGCAGTATTTT. The V call is TRBV27, the J call TRBJ2-3; D unclear. Germline CDR1 and CDR2: MNHEY and SMNVEV (reference sequence). This CDR3 is 13 amino acids long. Trimming shortened V by 2 bases and J by 2 bases, and 5 bases separated the two germline ends.

The chain links TRBV14 to TRBJ1-4; D not certain. The CDR3 totals 14 residues. Looked up from germline, CDR1 is SGHDN and CDR2 is FVKESK. V shed 1 base and J shed 4 bases, with 7 bases lying between them. The CDR3: CASSQAPSNEKLFF. In nucleotides, the CDR3 is TGTGCCAGCAGCCAAGCTCCCAGTAATGAAAAACTGTTTTTT.

This chain joins TRBV7-2 and TRBJ2-7; 8 positions agree with TRBD2. J lost 4 bases, V lost 5 bases, and 10 bases had no gene match. The CDR3 has 15 residues. In germline, CDR1 is SGHTA, CDR2 FQGNSA. Written as DNA, the CDR3 is TGTGCCAGCAGCCTTACCGGGACTAGTGGTTACGAGCAGTACTTC. Amino acid sequence: CASSLTGTSGYEQYF. Together with reference TRBV7-2 and TRBJ2-7, the CDR3 gives the full variable domain: GAGVSQSPSNKVTEKGKDVELRCDPISGHTALYWYRQSLGQGLEFLIYFQGNSAPDKSGLPSDRFSAERTGGSVSTLTIQRTQQEDSAVYLCASSLTGTSGYEQYFGPGTRLTVT.